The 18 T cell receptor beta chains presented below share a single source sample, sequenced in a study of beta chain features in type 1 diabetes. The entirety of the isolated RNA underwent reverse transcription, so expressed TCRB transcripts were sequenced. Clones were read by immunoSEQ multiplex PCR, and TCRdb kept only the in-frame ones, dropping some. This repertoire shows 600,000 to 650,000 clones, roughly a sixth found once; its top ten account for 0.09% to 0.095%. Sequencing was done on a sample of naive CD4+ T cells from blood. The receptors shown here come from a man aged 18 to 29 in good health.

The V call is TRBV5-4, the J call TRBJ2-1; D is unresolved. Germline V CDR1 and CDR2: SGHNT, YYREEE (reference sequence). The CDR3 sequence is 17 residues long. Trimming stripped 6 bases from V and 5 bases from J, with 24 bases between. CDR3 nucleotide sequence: TGTGCCAGCACCCTAGGGCTAGGCGCAGGTTCCCACAATGAGCAGTTCTTC. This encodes CASTLGLGAGSHNEQFF.

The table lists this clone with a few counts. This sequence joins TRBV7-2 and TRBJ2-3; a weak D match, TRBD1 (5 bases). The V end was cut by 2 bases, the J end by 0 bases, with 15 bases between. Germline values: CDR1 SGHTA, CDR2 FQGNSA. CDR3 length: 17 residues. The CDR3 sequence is CASSLRGTAVSTDTQYF. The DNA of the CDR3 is TGTGCCAGCAGCTTAAGGGGTACTGCGGTGAGCACAGATACGCAGTATTTT.

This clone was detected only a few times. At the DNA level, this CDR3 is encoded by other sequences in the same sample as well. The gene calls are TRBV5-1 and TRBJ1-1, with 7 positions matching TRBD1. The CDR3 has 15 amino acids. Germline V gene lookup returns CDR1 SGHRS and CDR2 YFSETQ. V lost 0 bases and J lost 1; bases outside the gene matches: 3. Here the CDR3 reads CASSLAGTANTEAFF. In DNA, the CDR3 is TGCGCCAGCAGCTTGGCCGGGACAGCGAACACTGAAGCTTTCTTT.

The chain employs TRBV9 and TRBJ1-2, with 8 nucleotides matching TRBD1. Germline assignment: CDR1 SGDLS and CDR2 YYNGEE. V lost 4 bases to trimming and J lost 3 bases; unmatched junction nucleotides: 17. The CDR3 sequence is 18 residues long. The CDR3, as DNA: TGTGCCAGCAGCCCGCACTCCCCTGGGAACAGGGGGTACTATGGCTACACCTTC. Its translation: CASSPHSPGNRGYYGYTF. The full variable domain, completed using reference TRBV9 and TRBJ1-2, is DSGVTQTPKHLITATGQRVTLRCSPRSGDLSVYWYQQSLDQGLQFLIQYYNGEERAKGNILERFSAQQFPDLHSELNLSSLELGDSALYFCASSPHSPGNRGYYGYTFGSGTRLTVV.

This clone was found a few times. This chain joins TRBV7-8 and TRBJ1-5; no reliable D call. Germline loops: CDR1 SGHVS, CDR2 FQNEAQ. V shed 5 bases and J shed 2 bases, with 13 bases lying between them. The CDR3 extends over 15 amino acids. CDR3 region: CASSPKIWGNQPQHF. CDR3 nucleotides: TGTGCCAGCAGCCCTAAAATTTGGGGCAATCAGCCCCAGCATTTT.

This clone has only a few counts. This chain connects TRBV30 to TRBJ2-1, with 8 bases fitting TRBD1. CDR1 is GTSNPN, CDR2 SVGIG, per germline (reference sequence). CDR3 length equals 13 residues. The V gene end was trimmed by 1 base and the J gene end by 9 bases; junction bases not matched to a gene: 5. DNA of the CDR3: TGTGCCTGGAGTGGGACAGGGCGTGGTGAGCAGTTCTTC. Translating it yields CAWSGTGRGEQFF. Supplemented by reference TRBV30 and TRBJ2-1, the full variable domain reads SQTIHQWPATLVQPVGSPLSLECTVEGTSNPNLYWYRQAAGRGLQLLFYSVGIGQISSEVPQNLSASRPQDRQFILSSKKLLLSDSGFYLCAWSGTGRGEQFFGPGTRLTVL.

For the CDR3, the DNA is TGTGCCAGCAGCCAAGGAGCGGGATTTTATGGCTACACCTTC. Its translation: CASSQGAGFYGYTF. The V and J genes are TRBV4-2 and TRBJ1-2; D unclear. The CDR3 sequence is 14 residues long. The V and J ends lost 1 base and 5 bases respectively, with 11 bases between them. Per germline, CDR1 LGHNA and CDR2 YNFKEQ.

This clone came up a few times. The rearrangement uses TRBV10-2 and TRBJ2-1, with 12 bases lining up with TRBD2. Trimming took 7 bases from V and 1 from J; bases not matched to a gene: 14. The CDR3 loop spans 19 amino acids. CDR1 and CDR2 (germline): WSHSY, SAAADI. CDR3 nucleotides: TGCGCCAGCAATGCCGGACTAGCGGGATTACGAACTTCCTACAATGAGCAGTTCTTC. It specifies CASNAGLAGLRTSYNEQFF.

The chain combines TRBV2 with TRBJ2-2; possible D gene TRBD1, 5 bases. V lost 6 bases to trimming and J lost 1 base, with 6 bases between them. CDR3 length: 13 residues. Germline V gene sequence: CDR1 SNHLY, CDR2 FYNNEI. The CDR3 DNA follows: TGTGCCAGCAGGGGGCGGAACACCGGGGAGCTGTTTTTT. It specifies CASRGRNTGELFF.

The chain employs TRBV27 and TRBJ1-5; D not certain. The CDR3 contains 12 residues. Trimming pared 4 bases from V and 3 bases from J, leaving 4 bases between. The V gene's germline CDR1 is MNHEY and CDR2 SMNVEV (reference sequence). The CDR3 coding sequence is TGTGCCAGCAGTTATCTCAATCAGCCCCAGCATTTT. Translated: CASSYLNQPQHF.

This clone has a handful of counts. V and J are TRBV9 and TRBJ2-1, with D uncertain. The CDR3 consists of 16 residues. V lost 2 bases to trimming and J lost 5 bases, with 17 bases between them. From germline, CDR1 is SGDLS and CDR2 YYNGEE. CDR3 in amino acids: CASSVSSTASNNEQFF. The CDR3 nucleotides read TGTGCCAGCAGCGTTTCCTCGACTGCCTCAAACAATGAGCAGTTCTTC.

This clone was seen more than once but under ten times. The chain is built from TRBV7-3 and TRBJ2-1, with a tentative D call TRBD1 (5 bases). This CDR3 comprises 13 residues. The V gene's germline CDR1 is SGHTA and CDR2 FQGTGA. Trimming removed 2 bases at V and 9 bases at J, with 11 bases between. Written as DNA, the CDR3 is TGTGCCAGCAGCTTACACCAGGGTGGTGAGCAGTTCTTC. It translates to CASSLHQGGEQFF.

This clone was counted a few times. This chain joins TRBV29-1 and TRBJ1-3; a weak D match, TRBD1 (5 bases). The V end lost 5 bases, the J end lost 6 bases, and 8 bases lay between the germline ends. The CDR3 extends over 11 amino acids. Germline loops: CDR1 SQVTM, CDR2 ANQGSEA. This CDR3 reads CSVRGTNTIYF. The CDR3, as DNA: TGCAGCGTTCGGGGCACAAACACCATATATTTT.

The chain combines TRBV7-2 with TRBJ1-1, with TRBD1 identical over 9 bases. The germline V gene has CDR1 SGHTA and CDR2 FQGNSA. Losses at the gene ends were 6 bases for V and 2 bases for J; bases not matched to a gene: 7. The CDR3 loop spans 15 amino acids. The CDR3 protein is CASRGGDRANTEAFF. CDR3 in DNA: TGTGCCAGCAGGGGCGGGGACAGGGCAAACACTGAAGCTTTCTTT.

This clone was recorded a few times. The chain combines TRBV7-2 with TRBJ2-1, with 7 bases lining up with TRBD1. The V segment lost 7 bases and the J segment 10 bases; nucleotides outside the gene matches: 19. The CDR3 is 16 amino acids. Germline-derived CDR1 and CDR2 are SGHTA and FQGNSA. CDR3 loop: CASNPGVGQSHGEQFF. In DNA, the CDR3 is TGTGCCAGCAACCCTGGAGTGGGACAGTCGCATGGGGAGCAGTTCTTC.

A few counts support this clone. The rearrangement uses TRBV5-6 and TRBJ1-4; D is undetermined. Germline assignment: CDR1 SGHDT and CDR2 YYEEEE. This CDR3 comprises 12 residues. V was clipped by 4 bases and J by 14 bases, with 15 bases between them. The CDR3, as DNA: TGTGCCAGCAGCAAATCCCCTGATCGGCTGTTTTTT. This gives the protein CASSKSPDRLFF.

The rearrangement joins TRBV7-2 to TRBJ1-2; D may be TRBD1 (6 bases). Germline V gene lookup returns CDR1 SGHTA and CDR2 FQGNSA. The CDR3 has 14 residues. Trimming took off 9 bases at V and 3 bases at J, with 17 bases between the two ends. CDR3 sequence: CASIESGDYYGYTF. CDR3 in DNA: TGTGCCAGTATCGAGTCAGGGGACTACTATGGCTACACCTTC.

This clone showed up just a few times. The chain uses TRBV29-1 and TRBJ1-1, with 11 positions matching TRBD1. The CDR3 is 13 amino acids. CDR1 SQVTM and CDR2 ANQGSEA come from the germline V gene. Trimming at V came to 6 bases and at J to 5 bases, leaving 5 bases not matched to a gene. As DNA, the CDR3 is TGCAGCGTGGGAGGACAGGGGGCGACTGAAGCTTTCTTT. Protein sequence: CSVGGQGATEAFF.